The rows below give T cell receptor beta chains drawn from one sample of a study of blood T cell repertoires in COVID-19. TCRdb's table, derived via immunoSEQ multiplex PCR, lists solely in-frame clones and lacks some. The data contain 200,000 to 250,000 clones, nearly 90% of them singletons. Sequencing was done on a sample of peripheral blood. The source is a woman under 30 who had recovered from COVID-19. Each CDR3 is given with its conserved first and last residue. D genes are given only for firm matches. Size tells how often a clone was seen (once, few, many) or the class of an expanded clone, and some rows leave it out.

cdr3_aa: CASSMDRGTEAFF; cdr3_nt: TGTGCCAGCAGTATGGACAGGGGTACTGAAGCTTTCTTT; d_call: TRBD1; j_call: TRBJ1-1; clone_size: once; v_call: TRBV7-8
cdr3_aa: CASSLGVANYGYTF; cdr3_nt: TGTGCCAGCAGTTTGGGCGTGGCGAACTATGGCTACACCTTC; d_call: -; j_call: TRBJ1-2; clone_size: -; v_call: TRBV27
cdr3_aa: CASFPFDRATGELFF; cdr3_nt: TGTGCCAGCTTCCCATTCGACAGAGCCACCGGGGAGCTGTTTTTT; d_call: -; j_call: TRBJ2-2; clone_size: -; v_call: TRBV7-9
cdr3_aa: CASTPSSVTETQYF; cdr3_nt: TGTGCCAGCACCCCCAGTTCCGTCACGGAGACCCAGTACTTC; d_call: -; j_call: TRBJ2-5; clone_size: -; v_call: TRBV6-2/TRBV6-3
cdr3_aa: CSVDSLAGAGEQYF; cdr3_nt: TGCAGCGTTGATAGTCTAGCGGGAGCGGGGGAGCAGTACTTC; d_call: TRBD2; j_call: TRBJ2-7; clone_size: -; v_call: TRBV29-1
cdr3_aa: CSASTSAETQYF; cdr3_nt: TGCAGTGCTAGTACCAGCGCCGAGACCCAGTACTTC; d_call: -; j_call: TRBJ2-5; clone_size: -; v_call: TRBV20-1
cdr3_aa: CASSAFGTFSNQPQHF; cdr3_nt: TGTGCCAGCAGCGCATTCGGGACTTTTAGCAATCAGCCCCAGCATTTT; d_call: -; j_call: TRBJ1-5; clone_size: -; v_call: TRBV7-2
cdr3_aa: CASSRGAGDYEQYF; cdr3_nt: TGTGCCAGCAGCCGGGGGGCGGGAGACTACGAGCAGTACTTC; d_call: -; j_call: TRBJ2-7; clone_size: -; v_call: TRBV7-9
cdr3_aa: CASSTPGIYEQYF; cdr3_nt: TGTGCCAGCAGCACCCCGGGGATCTACGAGCAGTACTTC; d_call: -; j_call: TRBJ2-7; clone_size: -; v_call: TRBV7-2
cdr3_aa: CASRLRVAAGELFF; cdr3_nt: TGTGCCAGCAGACTGAGGGTCGCGGCCGGGGAGCTGTTTTTT; d_call: -; j_call: TRBJ2-2; clone_size: -; v_call: TRBV6-5
cdr3_aa: CASSPPGAGAYEQYF; cdr3_nt: TGTGCCAGCAGCCCCCCGGGAGCGGGAGCTTACGAGCAGTACTTC; d_call: TRBD2; j_call: TRBJ2-7; clone_size: -; v_call: TRBV7-9
cdr3_aa: CASSQEPGQHYEQYF; cdr3_nt: TGTGCCAGCAGCCAAGAGCCGGGACAGCACTACGAGCAGTACTTC; d_call: TRBD1; j_call: TRBJ2-7; clone_size: -; v_call: TRBV14
cdr3_aa: CASSPGLAGGDEQFF; cdr3_nt: TGTGCCAGCAGCCCGGGACTAGCGGGGGGCGATGAGCAGTTCTTC; d_call: TRBD2; j_call: TRBJ2-1; clone_size: few; v_call: TRBV6-2/TRBV6-3
cdr3_aa: CASSWTGGRQPQHF; cdr3_nt: TGTGCCAGCAGTTGGACAGGGGGCCGTCAGCCCCAGCATTTT; d_call: TRBD1; j_call: TRBJ1-5; clone_size: -; v_call: TRBV28
cdr3_aa: CASSRDRGGGEKLFF; cdr3_nt: TGCGCCAGCAGCCGGGACAGGGGGGGCGGCGAAAAACTGTTTTTT; d_call: TRBD1; j_call: TRBJ1-4; clone_size: -; v_call: TRBV4-3
cdr3_aa: CASSLSDSGSSYEQYF; cdr3_nt: TGTGCCAGCAGTTTATCGGATAGCGGGAGCTCGTACGAGCAGTACTTC; d_call: TRBD2; j_call: TRBJ2-7; clone_size: -; v_call: TRBV27
cdr3_aa: CASSIGGQGLIGGYTF; cdr3_nt: TGTGCCAGTAGTATAGGCGGACAGGGACTGATAGGTGGCTACACCTTC; d_call: TRBD1; j_call: TRBJ1-2; clone_size: -; v_call: TRBV19
cdr3_aa: CASSIAGTGSYEQYF; cdr3_nt: TGTGCCAGTAGTATAGCCGGGACAGGCTCCTACGAGCAGTACTTC; d_call: TRBD1; j_call: TRBJ2-7; clone_size: -; v_call: TRBV19
cdr3_aa: CASSLSPTGAGNTIYF; cdr3_nt: TGTGCCAGCAGCTTAAGCCCGACAGGGGCTGGAAACACCATATATTTT; d_call: TRBD1; j_call: TRBJ1-3; clone_size: -; v_call: TRBV11-2
cdr3_aa: CASSQGRGGGNSPLHF; cdr3_nt: TGCGCCAGCAGCCAAGGGCGTGGGGGGGGAAATTCACCCCTCCACTTT; d_call: -; j_call: TRBJ1-6; clone_size: -; v_call: TRBV4-1
cdr3_aa: CAIGTGVWNEQFF; cdr3_nt: TGTGCCATAGGGACAGGGGTTTGGAATGAGCAGTTCTTC; d_call: TRBD1; j_call: TRBJ2-1; clone_size: -; v_call: TRBV15
cdr3_aa: CASSLGSSRLADTQYF; cdr3_nt: TGTGCCAGCAGCTTAGGTTCGAGCAGACTAGCAGATACGCAGTATTTT; d_call: -; j_call: TRBJ2-3; clone_size: -; v_call: TRBV11-2
cdr3_aa: CASSFEGELFF; cdr3_nt: TGTGCCAGCAGCTTCGAGGGGGAGCTGTTTTTT; d_call: -; j_call: TRBJ2-2; clone_size: -; v_call: TRBV5-6
cdr3_aa: CASSLMVGGSADTQYF; cdr3_nt: TGTGCCAGCAGCTTAATGGTGGGAGGGTCGGCAGATACGCAGTATTTT; d_call: TRBD2; j_call: TRBJ2-3; clone_size: -; v_call: TRBV13
cdr3_aa: CASSEARSGEGRGNQPQHF; cdr3_nt: TGTGCCAGCAGTGAAGCGCGGTCAGGGGAGGGAAGGGGCAATCAGCCCCAGCATTTT; d_call: -; j_call: TRBJ1-5; clone_size: -; v_call: TRBV6-1
cdr3_aa: CASSLTGAYGYTF; cdr3_nt: TGTGCCAGCAGCCTGACAGGGGCCTATGGCTACACCTTC; d_call: TRBD1; j_call: TRBJ1-2; clone_size: -; v_call: TRBV3-1/TRBV3-2
cdr3_aa: CASTRTGNYGYTF; cdr3_nt: TGTGCCAGCACCCGAACAGGGAACTATGGCTACACCTTC; d_call: -; j_call: TRBJ1-2; clone_size: once; v_call: TRBV5-4
cdr3_aa: CASSLGVLADTQYF; cdr3_nt: TGTGCCAGCAGCTTAGGTGTCCTCGCAGATACGCAGTATTTT; d_call: -; j_call: TRBJ2-3; clone_size: -; v_call: TRBV11-3
cdr3_aa: CASRCGGRGNEQFF; cdr3_nt: TGTGCCAGCAGATGCGGGGGGCGAGGAAATGAGCAGTTCTTC; d_call: -; j_call: TRBJ2-1; clone_size: -; v_call: TRBV21-1
cdr3_aa: CASSSGFIANTEAFF; cdr3_nt: TGCGCCAGCTCATCAGGGTTTATCGCGAACACTGAAGCTTTCTTT; d_call: -; j_call: TRBJ1-1; clone_size: -; v_call: TRBV5-1
cdr3_aa: CASSYGTDTEAFF; cdr3_nt: TGTGCCAGCAGCTACGGGACAGACACTGAAGCTTTCTTT; d_call: TRBD1; j_call: TRBJ1-1; clone_size: once; v_call: TRBV27
cdr3_aa: CASSLGGSSYEQYF; cdr3_nt: TGTGCCAGCAGTTTAGGTGGGAGCTCCTACGAGCAGTACTTC; d_call: -; j_call: TRBJ2-7; clone_size: -; v_call: TRBV28
cdr3_aa: CASSLEGPATEAFF; cdr3_nt: TGTGCCAGCAGCTTAGAGGGGCCGGCCACTGAAGCTTTCTTT; d_call: -; j_call: TRBJ1-1; clone_size: -; v_call: TRBV7-2
cdr3_aa: CAWSVRQGSAPGANVLTF; cdr3_nt: TGTGCCTGGAGTGTACGGCAGGGATCAGCCCCTGGGGCCAACGTCCTGACTTTC; d_call: -; j_call: TRBJ2-6; clone_size: -; v_call: TRBV30
cdr3_aa: CASSEAAGDTQYF; cdr3_nt: TGTGCCAGCAGTGAAGCGGCGGGCGATACGCAGTATTTT; d_call: -; j_call: TRBJ2-3; clone_size: -; v_call: TRBV25-1